The 3 T cell receptor beta chains given below trace back to one sample, sequenced in a study of esophageal squamous cell carcinoma under preoperative chemotherapy. From the PCR reads, TCRdb called clonotypes with MiXCR, one entry per CDR3 protein. The profile shows 30,000 or so distinct CDR3 sequences, 50% to 60% of them singletons. As to time point: after preoperative PTX-NDP chemotherapy. The sample here was taken from a patient given preoperative chemotherapy. All receptors derive from a human donor with esophageal squamous cell carcinoma. The donor label of this sample is uncertain.

The sample holds a few counts of this clonotype. J is TRBJ2-1 and V is TRBV11-3; D is undetermined. TRBJ2-7 matches the DNA end more closely, so the J call is doubtful. The CDR3 consists of 14 residues. Germline V gene sequence: CDR1 SGHNT, CDR2 YENEEA. The CDR3 loop is CASSLDPRYNEQYF. CDR3 DNA: TGTGCCAGCAGCTTAGATCCAAGATACAATGAGCAGTACTTC.

In its sample, this clonotype was seen a few times. V and J are TRBV7-6 and TRBJ2-1; 9 nucleotides match TRBD2. Germline CDR1 and CDR2: SGHVS and FNYEAQ. The CDR3 extends over 14 amino acids. With 5 bases clipped from V and 8 bases from J, the junction kept 7 bases outside the gene matches. Here the CDR3 DNA reads TGTGCCAGCAGCGGAGGGCGGGAGGGGGATGAGCAGTTCTTC. This sequence encodes CASSGGREGDEQFF.

This clonotype has at least ten counts. The V gene is TRBV6-2 or TRBV6-3, the J gene TRBJ2-3, with D perhaps matching TRBD1 or TRBD2 (5 bases each). V was cut by 3 bases and J by 6 bases, with 10 bases left in between. The CDR3 is made up of 13 amino acids. CDR1 is MNHEY, CDR2 SVGEGT, per germline. CDR3 protein: CASSYEGIDTQYF. The CDR3 nucleotides are TGTGCCAGCAGTTATGAGGGGATTGATACGCAGTATTTT.